These T cell receptor beta chains were read from a single sample in a study of T cells in Graves' hyperthyroidism and ophthalmopathy. TCRdb re-called the multiplex PCR reads through MiXCR, storing one row per CDR3 protein. The table records around 760,000 distinct CDR3 sequences, just over 35% of them present only once. The sequenced sample was blood. The receptors shown here come from a woman between 40 and 50 years old with Graves' hyperthyroidism. Each CDR3 is given with its conserved first and last residue. D genes are given only for firm matches. Expanded clones are given a class, and other clones once, few, many or no size at all.

CDR3	DNA	V	J	D	size
CASSLEGARNQPQHF	TGTGCCAGCAGCTTGGAAGGGGCGCGGAATCAGCCCCAGCATTTT	TRBV5-6	TRBJ1-5	NA	once
CASSSGSSAGTEAFF	TGTGCCAGCAGCTCTGGGTCGAGTGCGGGCACTGAAGCTTTCTTT	TRBV7-3	TRBJ1-1	NA	NA
CAITSGAGETQYF	TGTGCCATCACTTCGGGGGCAGGGGAGACCCAGTACTTC	TRBV10-3	TRBJ2-5	NA	NA
CASSEFSRGRFYGYTF	TGTGCCAGCAGTGAATTTTCTCGGGGACGGTTCTATGGCTACACCTTC	TRBV25-1	TRBJ1-2	NA	NA
CAISESTGTYEDSGANVLTF	TGTGCCATCAGTGAGTCGACCGGGACGTACGAGGATTCTGGGGCCAACGTCCTGACTTTC	TRBV10-3	TRBJ2-6	NA	many
CASSPNGRAGYTF	TGTGCCAGCAGCCCTAATGGCAGGGCTGGCTACACCTTC	TRBV5-6	TRBJ1-2	NA	NA
CASRQGLETQYF	TGTGCCAGCAGACAGGGGTTGGAGACCCAGTACTTC	TRBV6-5	TRBJ2-5	TRBD1	many
CASSKDRGEKLFF	TGTGCCAGCAGTAAGGACAGGGGTGAAAAACTGTTTTTT	TRBV2	TRBJ1-4	TRBD1	many
CSARDSGGNQETQYF	TGCAGTGCTAGGGACTCAGGGGGGAACCAAGAGACCCAGTACTTC	TRBV20-1	TRBJ2-5	NA	few
CASSGTGSLSDTQYF	TGTGCCAGCAGCGGGACTGGCAGCCTTTCAGATACGCAGTATTTT	TRBV7-9	TRBJ2-3	NA	NA
CASSQTGGAEQYF	TGTGCCAGCAGCCAAACCGGCGGGGCCGAGCAGTACTTC	TRBV7-8	TRBJ2-7	NA	NA
CASSLRTSTGELFF	TGTGCCAGCAGCTTAAGGACCTCCACCGGGGAGCTGTTTTTT	TRBV7-2	TRBJ2-2	NA	NA
CASRRLAGGSNETQYF	TGTGCCAGCAGGCGACTAGCGGGAGGGAGTAATGAGACCCAGTACTTC	TRBV11-2	TRBJ2-5	TRBD2	NA
CSARSDMGNYGYTF	TGCAGTGCTAGGTCCGACATGGGGAACTATGGCTACACCTTC	TRBV20-1	TRBJ1-2	NA	NA
CASSPDRGAFF	TGTGCCAGCAGCCCAGACAGGGGAGCTTTCTTT	TRBV6-5	TRBJ1-1	TRBD1	NA
CASSWPGDRGSSGANVLTF	TGTGCCAGCAGTTGGCCCGGGGACAGGGGCAGCTCTGGGGCCAACGTCCTGACTTTC	TRBV6-6	TRBJ2-6	TRBD1	few
CGARDRAIEAFF	TGCGGTGCCCGGGACAGGGCCATTGAAGCTTTCTTT	TRBV20-1	TRBJ1-1	TRBD1	NA